In its sample, the clone carrying this TCR beta chain was seen once. Assay used: immunoSEQ multiplex PCR; TCRdb lists only in-frame clones, some missing. The sample shows 50,000 or so clones, 80% to 90% of them seen only once. This sample was included in a study of blood T cell repertoires in COVID-19. Background on the study: Spain, Italy and the United States supplied samples that represented acute and convalescent COVID-19. Sources were T cells, B-cell-depleted T cells, or PBMCs; the material itself was cDNA or gDNA.

V shed 6 bases and J 8 bases; nucleotides not matched to a gene: 14. This CDR3 comprises 18 residues. Germline values: CDR1 SNHLY, CDR2 FYNNEI. Sequencing used peripheral blood. The chain couples TRBV2 to TRBJ2-4, with 15 bases fitting TRBD2. This clonotype originated in a man between 50 and 59 years old with active COVID-19. The CDR3 bases are TGTGCCAGCAGAATGGGACTAGCGGGGGGCCTCGGGGGTGACATTCAGTACTTC. Amino acid sequence: CASRMGLAGGLGGDIQYF.